This TCR beta chain was retrieved from a study of blood T cell repertoires in COVID-19. Across the whole study: PBMCs, B-cell-depleted T cells, or T cells provided the cDNA or gDNA that made up the material.

The method was immunoSEQ multiplex PCR; TCRdb's version includes in-frame clones alone and lacks a portion of them. The sample holds some 310,000 clones, 90% seen once. This CDR3 spans 12 amino acids. Trimming left V 3 bases short and J 5 bases short, with 7 bases between. Germline CDR1 and CDR2: SGHAT and FQNNGV. This clonotype originated in a woman aged 35 to 49 with COVID-19, enrolled during active disease. This chain joins TRBV11-2 and TRBJ1-2; D perhaps matches TRBD1 (5 bases). Sequenced: peripheral blood. The CDR3 spells CASSLGGYGYTF. The CDR3 nucleotides are TGTGCCAGCAGCTTGGGGGGATATGGCTACACCTTC.